Detailed here is one TCR beta chain. The table lists this clonotype with a few counts. Its binding antigen is unknown. Base qualities are not recorded, but no much larger clone differs from it by a single base. This sample stems from a study of identical twins (dated by TCRdb to 2016 to 2018). Regarding the complete study: To test whether fetal clonotypes persist, this study deep-sequenced TCR alpha and beta repertoires from monozygotic twins, from unrelated adults of various ages, and from cord blood. To rule out contamination, the twin experiments were replicated at different times with different library preparation protocols.

The library was produced with 5' RACE. The instrument given in TCRdb is Illumina HiSeq 2000. A universal primer binding site was added through template switching, and the final cDNA carried a unique molecular identifier so that TCR cDNA molecules could be counted accurately. Specific primers in the conserved constant-segment region were used to synthesize first-strand cDNA for TCR alpha and beta chains. To control for contamination, every cDNA library carried two barcodes: a SMART-Mk sample barcode plus Illumina barcodes. TruSeq adapter sequences and Illumina sample barcodes were added in two successive PCR steps. TCR alpha and beta cDNA libraries were sequenced on the Illumina HiSeq platform with custom primers. Per the authors' processing: MiGEC was used to process raw reads and extract unique molecular identifiers, and MiXCR was used to find CDR3 positions. For each individual, recombination models were inferred using an EM algorithm with the repgenHMM and IGoR tools. Shared clonotypes were analyzed with the tcR package in R, and sharing was normalized by the product of cloneset sizes. To study raw recombination free of thymic and clonal selection effects, out-of-frame nonproductive sequences were analyzed. TCRdb's own reprocessing of the public reads used fastp at Q25 and MiXCR and kept productive beta chains. Each CDR3 protein gets just one entry, which takes the most common genes and DNA from the rows behind it. TCRdb, not the original authors, processed these V and J calls. This sample is represented by about 530,000 distinct CDR3 sequences; 13% to 15% of them were singletons. The ten most abundant clones make up about 0.4% of the sample.

Points the paper makes about the study in general: Compared with coincidental sharing between unrelated individuals, out-of-frame TCR alpha sequences shared between twins showed an excess of sequences with low generation probability. Invariant T cells such as MAIT and iNKT could partly confound zero-insertion analyses, although diverse VJ usage argued against such confounding for most clonotypes. Fewer insertions were carried by abundant cord blood beta clonotypes; a weaker similar trend was observed in young adult naive repertoires, while no such trend was observed in memory repertoires. In monozygotic twins, out-of-frame TCR alpha sharing was systematically underestimated by recombination models, although the models agreed with sharing between unrelated individuals. A weaker excess of twin sharing was found in beta out-of-frame sequences because the signal-to-noise ratio was lowered by fewer shared sequences. Because the same donors could not be followed over many years, conclusions were based on cross-sectional statistical analysis.

As encoded in the germline V gene (reference sequence), CDR1 is LGHDT while CDR2 is YNNKEL. V sheds 4 bases and J sheds 6 bases, leaving 10 bases between their ends. CDR3 length: 13 amino acids, cysteine to phenylalanine. Of the read, only the CDR3 DNA is kept; its 39 bases are in frame from base 1. Every donor in the study was a healthy Caucasian. The twin cohort consisted of three pairs of female monozygotic twins, all aged 18 to 29 years. CD4+ and CD8+ T cell populations were isolated with positive isolation kits from Invitrogen. The same sample was also studied in work on yellow fever vaccine responses in identical twins. Looking at the second paper: According to the authors, in identical twins the way T cells responded to vaccination appeared partly convergent and partly personalized. The study precisely tracked vaccine-responding T cell clones in identical twins.

Recombination connected TRBV3-1 to TRBJ2-1; the D gene cannot be named for sure. Material for sequencing was CD4+ T cells sorted from blood. The TCR comes from a woman aged 18-30 years in good health. For the CDR3, the sequence is CASSRRPSNEQFF. The nucleotides are TGTGCCAGCAGCCGGCGGCCTTCCAATGAGCAGTTCTTC.